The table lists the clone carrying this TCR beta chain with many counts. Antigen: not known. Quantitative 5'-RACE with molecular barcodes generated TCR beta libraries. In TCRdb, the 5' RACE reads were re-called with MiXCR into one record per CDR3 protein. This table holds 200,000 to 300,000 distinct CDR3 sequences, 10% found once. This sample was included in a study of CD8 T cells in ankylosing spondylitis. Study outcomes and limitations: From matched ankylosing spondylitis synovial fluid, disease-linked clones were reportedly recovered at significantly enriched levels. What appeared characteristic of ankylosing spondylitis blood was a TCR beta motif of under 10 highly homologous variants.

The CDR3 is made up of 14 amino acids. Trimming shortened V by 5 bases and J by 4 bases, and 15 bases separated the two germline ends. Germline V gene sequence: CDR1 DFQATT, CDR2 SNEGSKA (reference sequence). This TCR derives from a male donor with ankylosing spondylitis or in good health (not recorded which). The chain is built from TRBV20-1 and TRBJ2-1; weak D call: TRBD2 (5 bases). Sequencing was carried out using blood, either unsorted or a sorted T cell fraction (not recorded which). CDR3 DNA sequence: TGCAGTGCTCCCGAGGGCGGGTTTTACAATGAGCAGTTCTTC. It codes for CSAPEGGFYNEQFF.